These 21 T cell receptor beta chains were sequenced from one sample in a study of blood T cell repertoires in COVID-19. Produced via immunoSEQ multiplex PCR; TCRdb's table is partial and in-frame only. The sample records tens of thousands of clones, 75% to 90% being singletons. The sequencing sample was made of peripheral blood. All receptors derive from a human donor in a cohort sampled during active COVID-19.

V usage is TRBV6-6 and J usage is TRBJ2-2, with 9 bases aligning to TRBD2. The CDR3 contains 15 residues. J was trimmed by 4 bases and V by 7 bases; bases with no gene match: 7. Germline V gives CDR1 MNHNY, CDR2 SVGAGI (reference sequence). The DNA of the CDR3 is TGTGCCAGCATGGCGGGAGGGCATATCACCGGGGAGCTGTTTTTT. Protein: CASMAGGHITGELFF.

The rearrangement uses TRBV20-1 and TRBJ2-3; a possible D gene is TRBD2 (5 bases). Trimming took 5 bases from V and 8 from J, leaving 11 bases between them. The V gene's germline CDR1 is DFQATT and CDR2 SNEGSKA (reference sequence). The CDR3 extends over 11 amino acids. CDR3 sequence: CSAPLGSTQYF. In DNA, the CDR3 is TGCAGTGCTCCCCTGGGGAGTACGCAGTATTTT.

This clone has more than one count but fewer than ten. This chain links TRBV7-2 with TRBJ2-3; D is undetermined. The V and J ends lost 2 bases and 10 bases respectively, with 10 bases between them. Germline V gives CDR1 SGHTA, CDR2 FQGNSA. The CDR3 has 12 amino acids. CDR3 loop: CASSLPPVPQYF. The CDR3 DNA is TGTGCCAGCAGCTTACCCCCGGTACCGCAGTATTTT.

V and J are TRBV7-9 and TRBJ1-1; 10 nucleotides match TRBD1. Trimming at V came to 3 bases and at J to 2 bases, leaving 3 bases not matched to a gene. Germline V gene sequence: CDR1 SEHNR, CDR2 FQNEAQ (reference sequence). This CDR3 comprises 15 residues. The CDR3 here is CASSFRTGGNTEAFF. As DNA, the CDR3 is TGTGCCAGCAGCTTTCGGACAGGGGGAAACACTGAAGCTTTCTTT.

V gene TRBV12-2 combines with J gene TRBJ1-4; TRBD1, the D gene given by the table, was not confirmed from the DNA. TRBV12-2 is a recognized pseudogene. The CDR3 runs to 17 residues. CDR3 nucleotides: TGTGCAAGTCGCTTAGATCTTCAAATTGTAGGGGTTGAAAAACTGTTTTTT. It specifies CASRLDLQIVGVEKLFF.

The CDR3 sequence is CASSRTGRGYGYTF. The CDR3 DNA reads TGTGCCAGCAGTCGGACAGGGAGGGGCTATGGCTACACCTTC. The chain joins TRBV27 to TRBJ1-2; 8 bases are shared with TRBD1. The CDR3 sequence is 14 residues long. Germline lookup yields CDR1 MNHEY and CDR2 SMNVEV (reference sequence). V was clipped by 5 bases and J by 4 bases; unmatched bases: 6.

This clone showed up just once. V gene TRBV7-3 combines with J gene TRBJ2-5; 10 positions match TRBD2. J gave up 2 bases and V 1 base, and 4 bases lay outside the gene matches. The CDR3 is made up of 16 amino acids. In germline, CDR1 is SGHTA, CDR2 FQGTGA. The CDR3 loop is CASSLNPLAGQETQYF. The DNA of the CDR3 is TGTGCCAGCAGCTTAAACCCACTAGCGGGGCAAGAGACCCAGTACTTC.

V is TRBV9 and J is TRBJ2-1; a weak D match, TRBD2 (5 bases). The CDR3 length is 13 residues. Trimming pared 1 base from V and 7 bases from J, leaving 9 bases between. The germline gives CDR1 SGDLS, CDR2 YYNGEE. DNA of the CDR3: TGTGCCAGCAGCGTAACGGGGTTAAATGAGCAGTTCTTC. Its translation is CASSVTGLNEQFF.

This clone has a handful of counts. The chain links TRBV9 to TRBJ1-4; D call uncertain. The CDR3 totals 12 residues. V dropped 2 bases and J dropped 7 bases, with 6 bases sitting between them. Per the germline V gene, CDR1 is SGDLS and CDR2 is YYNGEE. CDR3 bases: TGTGCCAGCAGCGTCCCGGGTGAAAAACTGTTTTTT. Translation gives CASSVPGEKLFF.

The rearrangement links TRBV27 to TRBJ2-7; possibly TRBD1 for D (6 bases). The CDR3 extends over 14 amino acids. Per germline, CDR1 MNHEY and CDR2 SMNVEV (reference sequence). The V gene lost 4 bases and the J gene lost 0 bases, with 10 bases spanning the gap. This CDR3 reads CASSSHRDSYEQYF. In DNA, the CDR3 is TGTGCCAGCAGTTCACACAGGGACTCCTACGAGCAGTACTTC.

CDR3 bases: TGTGCCAGCAGCTTAGGACGGACAGCCTACGAGCAGTACTTC. The encoded protein is CASSLGRTAYEQYF. The chain links TRBV11-3 to TRBJ2-7, with TRBD1 as a possible D gene (6 bases). Germline CDR1 is SGHNT and CDR2 is YENEEA. The CDR3 has 14 residues. V was shortened by 1 base and J by 2 bases, with 9 bases between the two germline ends.

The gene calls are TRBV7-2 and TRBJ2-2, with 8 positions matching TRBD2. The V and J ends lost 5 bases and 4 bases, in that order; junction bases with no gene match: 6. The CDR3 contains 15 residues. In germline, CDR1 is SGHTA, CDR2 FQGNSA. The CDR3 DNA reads TGTGCCAGCAGCCCCGGACTAGCTATCACCGGGGAGCTGTTTTTT. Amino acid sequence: CASSPGLAITGELFF.

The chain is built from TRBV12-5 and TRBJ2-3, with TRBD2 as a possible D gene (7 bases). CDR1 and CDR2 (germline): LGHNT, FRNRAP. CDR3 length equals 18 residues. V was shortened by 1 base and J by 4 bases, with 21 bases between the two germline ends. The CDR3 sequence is CASGLGGGGSGWADTQYF. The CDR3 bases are TGTGCTAGTGGTTTGGGAGGCGGGGGCTCCGGGTGGGCAGATACGCAGTATTTT.

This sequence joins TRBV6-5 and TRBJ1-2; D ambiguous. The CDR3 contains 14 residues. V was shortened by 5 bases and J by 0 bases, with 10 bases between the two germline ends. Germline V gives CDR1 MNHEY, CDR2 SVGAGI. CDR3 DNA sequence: TGTGCCAGCAGTCCGACATTAACTAACTATGGCTACACCTTC. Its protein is CASSPTLTNYGYTF.

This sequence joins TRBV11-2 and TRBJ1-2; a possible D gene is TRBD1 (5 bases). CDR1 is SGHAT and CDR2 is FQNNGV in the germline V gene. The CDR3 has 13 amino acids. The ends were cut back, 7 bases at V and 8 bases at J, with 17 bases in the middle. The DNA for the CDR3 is TGTGCCAGCACCTCCGGGGGGGAGGGCGGCTACACCTTC. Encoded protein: CASTSGGEGGYTF. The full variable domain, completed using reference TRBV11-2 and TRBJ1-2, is EAGVAQSPRYKIIEKRQSVAFWCNPISGHATLYWYQQILGQGPKLLIQFQNNGVVDDSQLPKDRFSAERLKGVDSTLKIQPAKLEDSAVYLCASTSGGEGGYTFGSGTRLTVV.

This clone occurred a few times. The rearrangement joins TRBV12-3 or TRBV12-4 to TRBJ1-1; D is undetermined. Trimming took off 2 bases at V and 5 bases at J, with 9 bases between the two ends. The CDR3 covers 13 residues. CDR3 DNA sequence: TGTGCCAGCAGTTTATCGAGGAATACTGAAGCTTTCTTT. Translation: CASSLSRNTEAFF.

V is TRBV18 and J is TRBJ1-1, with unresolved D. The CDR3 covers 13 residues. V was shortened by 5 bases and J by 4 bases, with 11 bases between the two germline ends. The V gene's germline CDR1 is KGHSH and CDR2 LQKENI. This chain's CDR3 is CASSEPGATEAFF. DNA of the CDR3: TGTGCCAGCTCAGAACCGGGAGCCACTGAAGCTTTCTTT.

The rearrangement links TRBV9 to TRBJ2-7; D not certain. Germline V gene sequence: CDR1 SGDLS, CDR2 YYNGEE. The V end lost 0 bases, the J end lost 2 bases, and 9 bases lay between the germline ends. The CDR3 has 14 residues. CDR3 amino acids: CASSVGWSTYEQYF. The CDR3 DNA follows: TGTGCCAGCAGCGTAGGATGGAGTACCTACGAGCAGTACTTC.

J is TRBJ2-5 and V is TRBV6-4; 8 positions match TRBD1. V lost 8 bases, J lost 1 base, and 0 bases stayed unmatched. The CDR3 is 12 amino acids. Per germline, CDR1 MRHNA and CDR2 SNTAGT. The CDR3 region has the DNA TGTGCCAGCCAGGGGGCCCAAGAGACCCAGTACTTC. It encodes CASQGAQETQYF.

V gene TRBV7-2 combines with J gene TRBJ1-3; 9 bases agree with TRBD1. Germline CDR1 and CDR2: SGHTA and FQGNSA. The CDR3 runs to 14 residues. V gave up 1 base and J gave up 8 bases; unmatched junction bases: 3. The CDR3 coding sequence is TGTGCCAGCAGCTTAGGGGACAGGGATTACACCATATATTTT. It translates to CASSLGDRDYTIYF.

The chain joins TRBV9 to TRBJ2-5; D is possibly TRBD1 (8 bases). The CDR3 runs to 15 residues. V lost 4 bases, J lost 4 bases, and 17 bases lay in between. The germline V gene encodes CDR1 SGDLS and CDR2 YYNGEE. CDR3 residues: CASSTSTGEGETQYF. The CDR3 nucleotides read TGTGCCAGCAGCACCTCGACAGGGGAGGGAGAGACCCAGTACTTC.